This T cell receptor beta chain was captured in a study of shared T cell receptors in the human thymus. Trimming stripped 5 bases from V and 5 bases from J, with 17 bases between. The CDR3 extends over 15 amino acids. CDR1 is MNHEY and CDR2 is SVGAGI in the germline V gene. Sequencing was performed with immunoSEQ multiplex PCR; in TCRdb, only in-frame clones are kept and a portion is missing. The table includes almost 550,000 clones, about four fifths detected once. This sample was also put to use in a study of human thymus T cells. That source notes: Corrective cardiac surgery supplied the resected thymus tissue. Thymic and blood repertoires appeared to display a bias in their usage of V and J genes. Highly overlapping thymic repertoires in unrelated individuals were reported by related research.

Sequenced: thymocytes. This sequence originates from a boy under three years old with a congenital heart defect. V usage is TRBV6-5 and J usage is TRBJ2-3, with D possibly matching TRBD1 (5 bases). The CDR3, as DNA: TGTGCCAGCAGTAAGCGCAGGACACCCCAAGATACGCAGTATTTT. Protein product: CASSKRRTPQDTQYF.